The 20 T cell receptor beta chains below were found in one sample sequenced in a study of blood T cell repertoires in COVID-19. TCRdb's table, derived via immunoSEQ multiplex PCR, lists solely in-frame clones and lacks some. The profile shows approximately 260,000 clones, around 92% of them singletons. Sequencing used PBMCs or T cells enriched from blood (not recorded which). The receptors shown here come from a woman aged 55-75 years who had recovered from COVID-19.

Only one count was recorded for this clone. The junction does not match germline at one end; this may be a read error. V usage is TRBV7-7 and J usage is TRBJ1-2; D is perhaps TRBD1 (6 bases). Germline lookup yields CDR1 SSHAT and CDR2 FNYEAQ (reference sequence). This CDR3 has 14 amino acids. CDR3 protein: CASSFSGANYGYTF. The CDR3 DNA is TGTGCTAGCAGCTTCTCAGGGGCTAACTATGGCTACACCTTC.

The J gene is TRBJ1-4, the V gene TRBV6-1, with a tentative D call TRBD1 (6 bases). Trimming took 3 bases from V and 4 from J, leaving 9 bases between them. Germline V gene sequence: CDR1 MNHNS, CDR2 SASEGT. The CDR3 runs 14 residues. DNA of the CDR3: TGTGCCAGCAGTGACGACAGGAATAATGAAAAACTGTTTTTT. Amino acid sequence: CASSDDRNNEKLFF.

The chain uses TRBV7-9 and TRBJ2-7; weak D call: TRBD1 (6 bases). CDR1 and CDR2 from the germline V gene are SEHNR and FQNEAQ (reference sequence). The CDR3 runs to 11 residues. Trimming stripped 7 bases from V and 7 bases from J, with 11 bases between. CDR3 in DNA: TGTGCCAGCAACAGGGCTGAGGAGCAGTACTTC. It codes for CASNRAEEQYF.

This clone was found once. The chain combines TRBV6-2 or TRBV6-3 with TRBJ2-1; TRBD2 matches at 7 bases. The V and J ends lost 6 bases and 0 bases, in that order; junction bases with no gene match: 5. There are 15 residues in the CDR3. The germline V gene encodes CDR1 MNHEY and CDR2 SVGEGT. CDR3 loop: CASSPSGNSYNEQFF. CDR3 DNA: TGTGCCAGCAGCCCTAGCGGTAACTCCTACAATGAGCAGTTCTTC.

This sequence joins TRBV18 and TRBJ2-1; possible D gene TRBD2, 8 bases. CDR3 length equals 16 residues. Trimming left V 3 bases short and J 10 bases short, with 22 bases between. Germline CDR1 and CDR2: KGHSH and LQKENI. DNA of the CDR3: TGTGCCAGCTCACCGGACGCAGGGGGGGCTAGCGGGGAGCAGTTCTTC. It codes for CASSPDAGGASGEQFF.

Worth noting for this clone: The sample carries other DNA sequences with the same CDR3. The V gene is TRBV9, the J gene TRBJ1-1; D is ambiguous. Germline CDR1 is SGDLS and CDR2 is YYNGEE. The V end was cut by 1 base, the J end by 3 bases, with 4 bases between. The CDR3 covers 12 residues. In DNA, the CDR3 is TGTGCCAGCAGCGTACGGGACACTGAAGCTTTCTTT. This encodes CASSVRDTEAFF.

The V call is TRBV5-1, the J call TRBJ2-5; 7 bases agree with TRBD2. J was trimmed by 2 bases and V by 3 bases; bases with no gene match: 4. This CDR3 is built from 14 residues. Per the germline V gene, CDR1 is SGHRS and CDR2 is YFSETQ. The CDR3: CASSYGEGQETQYF. The CDR3 DNA reads TGCGCCAGCAGCTACGGGGAGGGTCAAGAGACCCAGTACTTC. The variable domain in full, completed from reference TRBV5-1 and TRBJ2-5, reads KAGVTQTPRYLIKTRGQQVTLSCSPISGHRSVSWYQQTPGQGLQFLFEYFSETQRNKGNFPGRFSGRQFSNSRSEMNVSTLELGDSALYLCASSYGEGQETQYFGPGTRLLVL.

The rearrangement links TRBV28 to TRBJ2-7; 13 positions agree with TRBD2. J lost 5 bases, V lost 6 bases, and 13 bases had no gene match. The CDR3 loop spans 17 amino acids. Looked up from germline, CDR1 is MDHEN and CDR2 is SYDVKM. CDR3 nucleotides: TGTGCCAGCAGGGAAGGGAAGGGACTAGCGGGATTCAACGAGCAGTACTTC. It translates to CASREGKGLAGFNEQYF.

This chain links TRBV5-1 with TRBJ2-5, with TRBD1 matching over 7 bases. Germline CDR1 and CDR2: SGHRS and YFSETQ. The CDR3 runs 16 residues. With V trimmed by 2 bases and J by 2 bases, 9 bases remained unmatched. Here the CDR3 reads CASSLGTPGQQETQYF. The CDR3 DNA follows: TGCGCCAGCAGCTTAGGAACGCCGGGACAGCAAGAGACCCAGTACTTC.

This chain links TRBV18 with TRBJ2-5, with D unclear. Germline lookup yields CDR1 KGHSH and CDR2 LQKENI. The CDR3 extends over 15 amino acids. V lost 1 base, J lost 4 bases, and 13 bases lay in between. CDR3: CASSPRGPNGETQYF. The CDR3, as DNA: TGTGCCAGCTCACCACGTGGGCCTAACGGAGAGACCCAGTACTTC.

To note about this clone: Other DNA sequences in the same sample also yield this CDR3. The J gene is TRBJ2-1, the V gene TRBV10-3, with TRBD2 matching 14 bases. V dropped 5 bases and J dropped 7; count of bases not matched to a gene: 4. The germline gives CDR1 ENHRY, CDR2 SYGVKD. The CDR3 runs 15 residues. The CDR3 sequence is CAISPGTSGRNEQFF. CDR3 nucleotides: TGTGCCATCAGTCCTGGGACTAGCGGGAGAAATGAGCAGTTCTTC.

The chain has TRBV6-5 and TRBJ1-1; TRBD1 is a possible D gene (6 bases). Looked up from germline, CDR1 is MNHEY and CDR2 is SVGAGI. V was shortened by 7 bases and J by 1 base, with 16 bases between the two germline ends. The CDR3 totals 15 residues. In DNA form, the CDR3 reads TGTGCCAGCAACCACTTACAGGGCTCGAACACTGAAGCTTTCTTT. The encoded protein is CASNHLQGSNTEAFF.

The V call is TRBV11-1, the J call TRBJ2-7; 7 bases are a match to TRBD1. Unmatched junction bases numbered 1, after V lost 0 bases and J lost 2 bases. Looked up from germline, CDR1 is SGHAT and CDR2 is FQDESV (reference sequence). The length of the CDR3 is 14 residues. CDR3 loop: CASSLAGQTYEQYF. The CDR3 region has the DNA TGTGCCAGCAGCTTAGCGGGACAGACCTACGAGCAGTACTTC. The full variable domain, completed using reference TRBV11-1 and TRBJ2-7, is EAEVAQSPRYKITEKSQAVAFWCDPISGHATLYWYRQILGQGPELLVQFQDESVVDDSQLPKDRFSAERLKGVDSTLKIQPAELGDSAMYLCASSLAGQTYEQYFGPGTRLTVT.

This sequence joins TRBV6-5 and TRBJ1-2, with 8 bases matching TRBD1. Germline-derived CDR1 and CDR2 are MNHEY and SVGAGI. The CDR3 covers 15 residues. With V trimmed by 5 bases and J by 4 bases, 9 bases remained unmatched. The CDR3 region is CASSPNHRGFYGYTF. Here the CDR3 DNA reads TGTGCCAGCAGTCCAAACCACAGGGGGTTCTATGGCTACACCTTC.

J is TRBJ2-7 and V is TRBV11-2; 12 nucleotides agree with TRBD2. This CDR3 is built from 14 residues. Losses at the gene ends were 4 bases for V and 4 bases for J; bases not matched to a gene: 2. The germline CDR1 and CDR2 sequences are SGHAT and FQNNGV. Here the CDR3 DNA reads TGTGCCAGCAGCTCTACTAGCGGGAGGTACGAGCAGTACTTC. It codes for CASSSTSGRYEQYF.

This clone was recorded once. The chain carries TRBV19 and TRBJ1-1, with 12 nucleotides matching TRBD1. Germline V gene lookup returns CDR1 LNHDA and CDR2 SQIVND (reference sequence). J gave up 8 bases and V 3 bases, and 4 bases lay outside the gene matches. The CDR3 sequence is 14 residues long. The DNA for the CDR3 is TGTGCCAGTAGTATTGGGACAGGGGGCGCCGAAGCTTTCTTT. Translating it yields CASSIGTGGAEAFF.

The chain joins TRBV3-1 (or the pseudogene TRBV3-2) to TRBJ1-3; D gene unclear. The V and J ends lost 5 bases and 0 bases respectively, with 8 bases between them. CDR1 and CDR2 from the germline V gene are LGHDT and YNNKEL (reference sequence). This CDR3 is built from 14 residues. The chain's CDR3 is CASSFSSSGNTIYF. The CDR3 coding sequence is TGTGCCAGCAGCTTCTCTTCCTCTGGAAACACCATATATTTT.

V gene TRBV4-1 combines with J gene TRBJ2-3, with D hard to call. Looked up from germline, CDR1 is MGHRA and CDR2 is YSYEKL. V lost 4 bases and J lost 2, with 4 bases in between. This CDR3 is 12 amino acids long. The CDR3 sequence is CASSLSTDTQYF. The CDR3 DNA reads as TGCGCCAGCAGCCTCTCCACAGATACGCAGTATTTT.

The rearrangement uses TRBV7-8 and TRBJ1-5; TRBD1 matches at 9 bases. Trimming at V came to 5 bases and at J to 3 bases, leaving 8 bases not matched to a gene. From germline, CDR1 is SGHVS and CDR2 FQNEAQ. The CDR3 has 16 amino acids. The CDR3 sequence is CASSRDRGRSNQPQHF. In DNA, the CDR3 is TGTGCCAGCAGCCGTGACAGGGGGAGATCCAATCAGCCCCAGCATTTT.

V is TRBV5-1 and J is TRBJ1-5; the D gene is possibly TRBD1 (5 bases). The CDR3 is made up of 14 amino acids. The germline V and J ends were trimmed by 5 bases and 5 bases, with 14 bases remaining between them. CDR1 is SGHRS, CDR2 YFSETQ, per germline. The CDR3 is CASRSVGGDQPQHF. In DNA form, the CDR3 reads TGCGCCAGCAGATCCGTGGGGGGGGATCAGCCCCAGCATTTT.